Below, one T cell receptor (beta chain) is given with its context. The RNA, about 0.5 to 1 ug, was put through reverse transcription using random hexamers. TCRdb processed the immunoSEQ multiplex PCR reads anew with MiXCR; each CDR3 protein has one entry. The sample contains about 240,000 distinct CDR3 sequences, 90% to 96% of which appear only once. These data are taken from a study of CD8 T cells in Susac syndrome. Background on the study: Patients with Susac syndrome were, at the time of blood collection, therapy-naive, maintained on corticosteroids, or maintained on intravenous immunoglobulin alone.

The receptor's source is a human donor with Susac syndrome. The specimen was CD4+ T cells from PBMCs.

The CDR3, as DNA: TGTGCCAGCAGTCCAGACTGGAACAATGAGCAGTTCTTC. It yields the protein CASSPDWNNEQFF. The chain has TRBV11-2 and TRBJ2-1; D gene uncertain. CDR3 length: 13 amino acids. Germline assignment: CDR1 SGHAT and CDR2 FQNNGV. V was trimmed by 6 bases and J by 5 bases, leaving 11 bases between them.